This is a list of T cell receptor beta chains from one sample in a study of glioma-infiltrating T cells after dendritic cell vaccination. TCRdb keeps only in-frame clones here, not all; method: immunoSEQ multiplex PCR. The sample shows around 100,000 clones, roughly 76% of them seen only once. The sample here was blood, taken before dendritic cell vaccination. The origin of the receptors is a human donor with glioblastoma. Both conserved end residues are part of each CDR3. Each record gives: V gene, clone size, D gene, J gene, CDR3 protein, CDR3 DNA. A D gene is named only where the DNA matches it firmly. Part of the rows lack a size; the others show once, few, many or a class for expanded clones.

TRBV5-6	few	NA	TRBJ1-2	CASSLGEGYTF	TGTGCCAGCAGCTTGGGGGAGGGCTACACCTTC
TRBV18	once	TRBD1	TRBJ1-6	CASSPDRARNSPLHF	TGTGCCAGCTCACCAGACAGGGCTCGTAATTCACCCCTCCACTTT
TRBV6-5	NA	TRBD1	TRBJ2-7	CASSRDSLYEQYF	TGTGCCAGCAGCCGGGACAGTTTGTACGAGCAGTACTTC
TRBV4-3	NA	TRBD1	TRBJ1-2	CASSQDSGTGGYRNYGYTF	TGCGCCAGCAGCCAAGACTCGGGGACAGGGGGCTATAGGAACTATGGCTACACCTTC
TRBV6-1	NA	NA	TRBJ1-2	CASKSGVGFNGYTF	TGTGCCAGCAAATCAGGTGTAGGATTCAATGGCTACACCTTC
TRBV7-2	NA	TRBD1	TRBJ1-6	CASSTDRAVSPLHF	TGTGCCAGCAGCACGGACAGGGCGGTTTCCCCCCTCCACTTT
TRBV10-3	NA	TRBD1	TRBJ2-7	CAIRPTGGRNEQYF	TGTGCCATCAGACCGACAGGGGGCCGGAACGAGCAGTACTTC
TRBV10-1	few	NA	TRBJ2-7	CASSPSGVYEQYF	TGCGCCAGCAGTCCCTCGGGAGTCTACGAGCAGTACTTC
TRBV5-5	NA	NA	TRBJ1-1	CASSSTSRALNTEAFF	TGTGCCAGCAGCAGCACCTCCAGGGCATTGAACACTGAAGCTTTCTTT
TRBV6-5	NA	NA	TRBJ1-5	CASREGRNQPQHF	TGTGCCAGCAGGGAGGGCCGCAATCAGCCCCAGCATTTT
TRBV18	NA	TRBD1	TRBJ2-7	CASSPTGTAILSLSSYEQYF	TGTGCCAGCTCACCCACCGGGACAGCTATACTCAGCCTCAGCTCCTACGAGCAGTACTTC
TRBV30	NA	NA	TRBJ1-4	CAWSPRANEKLFF	TGTGCCTGGAGTCCCCGGGCTAATGAAAAACTGTTTTTT
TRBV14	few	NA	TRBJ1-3	CASSPGAGPNSGNTIYF	TGTGCCAGCAGCCCAGGGGCAGGCCCGAACTCTGGAAACACCATATATTTT
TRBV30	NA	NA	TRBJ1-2	CAWGGGGYGYTF	TGTGCCTGGGGGGGAGGGGGCTATGGCTACACCTTC
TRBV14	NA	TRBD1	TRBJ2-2	CARNGTGVAGELFF	TGTGCCAGGAACGGGACAGGGGTGGCCGGGGAGCTGTTTTTT
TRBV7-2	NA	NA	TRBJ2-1	CASSLAQGSNEQFF	TGTGCCAGCAGCTTAGCACAGGGTTCCAATGAGCAGTTCTTC
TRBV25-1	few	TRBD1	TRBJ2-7	CAIRNSGTGGYEQYF	TGTGCCATCAGAAATTCCGGGACAGGGGGCTACGAGCAGTACTTC
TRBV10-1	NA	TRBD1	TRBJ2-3	CASTTGAGDTQYF	TGCGCCAGCACGACAGGGGCGGGGGATACGCAGTATTTT
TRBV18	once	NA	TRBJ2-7	CASSPSADLPYEQYF	TGTGCCAGCTCACCAAGCGCTGATCTTCCCTACGAGCAGTACTTC
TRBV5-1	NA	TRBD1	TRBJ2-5	CASSSTGGYQETQYF	TGCGCCAGCAGCTCTACAGGGGGGTACCAAGAGACCCAGTACTTC
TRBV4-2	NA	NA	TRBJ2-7	CASSQEKRVFYEQYF	TGTGCCAGCAGCCAAGAAAAGAGGGTTTTCTACGAGCAGTACTTC
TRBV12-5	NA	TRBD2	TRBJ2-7	CASGLDGGGSGYEQYF	TGTGCTAGTGGTTTGGATGGGGGGGGATCGGGCTACGAGCAGTACTTC
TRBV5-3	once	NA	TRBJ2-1	CARSLPEVVIWNEQFF	TGTGCCAGAAGCTTGCCTGAGGTAGTTATTTGGAATGAGCAGTTCTTC
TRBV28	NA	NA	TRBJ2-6	CASSLLRLSSGANVLTF	TGTGCCAGCAGTTTATTGCGGCTCTCCTCTGGGGCCAACGTCCTGACTTTC
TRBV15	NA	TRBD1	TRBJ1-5	CATAGTGILAGQPQHF	TGTGCCACCGCCGGGACAGGGATCCTCGCAGGTCAGCCCCAGCATTTT
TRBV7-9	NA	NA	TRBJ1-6	CASSLAIGDSPLHF	TGTGCCAGCAGCTTAGCTATCGGGGATTCACCCCTCCACTTT
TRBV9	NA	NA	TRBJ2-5	CASSEAEPGETQYF	TGTGCCAGCAGCGAGGCCGAACCCGGGGAGACCCAGTACTTC
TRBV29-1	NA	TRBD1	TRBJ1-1	CSVVGRGLVGTEAFF	TGCAGCGTTGTGGGCAGGGGGCTCGTCGGCACTGAAGCTTTCTTT
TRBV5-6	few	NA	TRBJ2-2	CASSLSTGELFF	TGTGCCAGCAGCCTCTCTACCGGGGAGCTGTTTTTT
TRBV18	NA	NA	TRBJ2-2	CASSPPPGVANTGELFF	TGTGCCAGCTCACCACCGCCAGGGGTTGCGAACACCGGGGAGCTGTTTTTT
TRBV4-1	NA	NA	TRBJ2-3	CASSHPRSTDTQYF	TGCGCCAGCAGCCACCCGCGGTCCACAGATACGCAGTATTTT
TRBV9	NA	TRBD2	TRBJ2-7	CASAGRTEGKFEQYF	TGTGCCAGCGCCGGGAGGACTGAGGGTAAATTCGAGCAGTACTTC
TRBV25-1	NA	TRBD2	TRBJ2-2	CAASGTGELFF	TGTGCCGCTAGCGGCACCGGGGAGCTGTTTTTT
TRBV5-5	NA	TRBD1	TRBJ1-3	CASSPGQGDSNTIYF	TGTGCCAGCAGCCCGGGGCAGGGGGATTCGAACACCATATATTTT
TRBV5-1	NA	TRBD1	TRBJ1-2	CASSFGTGDGYTF	TGCGCCAGCAGCTTCGGGACAGGGGACGGCTACACCTTC
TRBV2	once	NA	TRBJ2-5	CASSITGETQYF	TGTGCCAGCAGTATCACAGGAGAGACCCAGTACTTC
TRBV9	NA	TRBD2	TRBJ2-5	CASSVETSGTETQYF	TGTGCCAGCAGCGTAGAGACTAGCGGTACAGAGACCCAGTACTTC